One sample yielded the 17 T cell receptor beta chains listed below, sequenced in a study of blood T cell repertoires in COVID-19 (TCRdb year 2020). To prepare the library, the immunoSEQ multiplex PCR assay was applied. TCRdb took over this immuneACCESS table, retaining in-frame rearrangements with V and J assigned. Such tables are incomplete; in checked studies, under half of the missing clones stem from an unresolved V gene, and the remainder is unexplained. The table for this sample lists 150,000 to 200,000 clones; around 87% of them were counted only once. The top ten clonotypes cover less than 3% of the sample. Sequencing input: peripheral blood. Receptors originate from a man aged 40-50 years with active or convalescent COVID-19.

The CDR3, as DNA: TGTGCCAGCAGTGTCGCGGCTGGAAACACCATATATTTT. Its translation: CASSVAAGNTIYF. This chain joins TRBV2 and TRBJ1-3; D unresolved. This CDR3 comprises 13 residues. The germline CDR1 and CDR2 sequences are SNHLY and FYNNEI. The V end was cut by 4 bases, the J end by 2 bases, with 6 bases between.

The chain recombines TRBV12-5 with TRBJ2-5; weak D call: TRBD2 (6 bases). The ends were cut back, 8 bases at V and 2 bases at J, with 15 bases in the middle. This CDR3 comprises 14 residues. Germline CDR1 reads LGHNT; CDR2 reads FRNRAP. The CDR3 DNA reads TGTGCTAGTTACCGCGGCGCGGGGCAAGAGACCCAGTACTTC. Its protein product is CASYRGAGQETQYF.

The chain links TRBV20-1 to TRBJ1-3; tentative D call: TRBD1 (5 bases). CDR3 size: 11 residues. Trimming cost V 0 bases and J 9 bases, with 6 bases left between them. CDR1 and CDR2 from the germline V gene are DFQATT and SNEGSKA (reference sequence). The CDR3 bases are TGCAGTGCTAGAGATACAGGCACCATATATTTT. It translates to CSARDTGTIYF.

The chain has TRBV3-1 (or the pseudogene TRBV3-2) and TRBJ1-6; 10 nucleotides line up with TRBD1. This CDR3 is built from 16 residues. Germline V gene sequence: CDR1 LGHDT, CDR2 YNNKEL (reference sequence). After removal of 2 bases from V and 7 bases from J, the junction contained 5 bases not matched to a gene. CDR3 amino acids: CASSQPWGQGNSPLHF. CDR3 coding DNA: TGTGCCAGCAGCCAACCCTGGGGACAGGGGAATTCACCCCTCCACTTT.

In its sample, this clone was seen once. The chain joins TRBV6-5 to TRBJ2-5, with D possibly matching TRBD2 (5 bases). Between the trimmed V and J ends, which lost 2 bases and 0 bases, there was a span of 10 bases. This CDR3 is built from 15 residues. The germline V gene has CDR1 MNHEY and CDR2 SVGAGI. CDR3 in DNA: TGTGCCAGCAGTTACGGCGGGCAATACCAAGAGACCCAGTACTTC. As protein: CASSYGGQYQETQYF.

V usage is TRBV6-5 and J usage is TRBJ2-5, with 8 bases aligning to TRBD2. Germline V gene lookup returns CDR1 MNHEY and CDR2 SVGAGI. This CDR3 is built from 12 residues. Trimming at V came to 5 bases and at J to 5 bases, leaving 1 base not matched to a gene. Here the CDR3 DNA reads TGTGCCAGCAGTCCGGGGGGGGAGACCCAGTACTTC. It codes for CASSPGGETQYF.

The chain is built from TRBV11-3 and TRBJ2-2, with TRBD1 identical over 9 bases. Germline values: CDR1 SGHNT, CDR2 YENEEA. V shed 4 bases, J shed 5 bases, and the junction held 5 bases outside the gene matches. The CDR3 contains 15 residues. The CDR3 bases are TGTGCCAGCAGCTCGGGACAGGGTTTTACCGGGGAGCTGTTTTTT. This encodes CASSSGQGFTGELFF.

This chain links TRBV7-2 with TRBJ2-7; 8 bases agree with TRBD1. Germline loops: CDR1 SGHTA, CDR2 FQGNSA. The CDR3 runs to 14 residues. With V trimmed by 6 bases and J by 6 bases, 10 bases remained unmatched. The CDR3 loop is CASSRTPDRGEQYF. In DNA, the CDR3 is TGTGCCAGCAGTCGGACCCCCGACAGGGGCGAGCAGTACTTC. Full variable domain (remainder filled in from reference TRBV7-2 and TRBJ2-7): GAGVSQSPSNKVTEKGKDVELRCDPISGHTALYWYRQSLGQGLEFLIYFQGNSAPDKSGLPSDRFSAERTGGSVSTLTIQRTQQEDSAVYLCASSRTPDRGEQYFGPGTRLTVT.

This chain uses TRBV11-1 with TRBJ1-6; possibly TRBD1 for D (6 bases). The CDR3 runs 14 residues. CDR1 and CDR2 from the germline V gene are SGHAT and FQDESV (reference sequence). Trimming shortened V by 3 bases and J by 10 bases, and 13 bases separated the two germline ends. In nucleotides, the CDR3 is TGTGCCAGCAGCTTGGGGGACATTATCTCACCCCTCCACTTT. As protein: CASSLGDIISPLHF.

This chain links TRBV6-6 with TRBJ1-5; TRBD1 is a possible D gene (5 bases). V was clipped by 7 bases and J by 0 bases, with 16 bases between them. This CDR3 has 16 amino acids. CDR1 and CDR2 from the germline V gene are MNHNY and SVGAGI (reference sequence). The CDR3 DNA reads TGTGCCAGCACTTCCCTCCGGGGGGGTAGCAATCAGCCCCAGCATTTT. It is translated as CASTSLRGGSNQPQHF.

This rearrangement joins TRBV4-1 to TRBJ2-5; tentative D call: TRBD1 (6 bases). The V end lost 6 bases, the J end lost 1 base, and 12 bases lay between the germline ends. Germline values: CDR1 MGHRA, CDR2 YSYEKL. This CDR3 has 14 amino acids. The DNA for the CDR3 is TGCGCCAGCAGTTTCGGACAGACCCAAGAGACCCAGTACTTC. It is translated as CASSFGQTQETQYF.

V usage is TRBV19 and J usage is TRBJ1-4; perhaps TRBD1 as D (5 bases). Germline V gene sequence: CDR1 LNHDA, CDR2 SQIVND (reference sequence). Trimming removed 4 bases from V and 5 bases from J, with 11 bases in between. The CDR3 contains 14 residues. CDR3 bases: TGTGCCAGTAGTACGGGGGGGAGCAATGAAAAACTGTTTTTT. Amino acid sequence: CASSTGGSNEKLFF. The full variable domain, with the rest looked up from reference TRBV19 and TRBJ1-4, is DGGITQSPKYLFRKEGQNVTLSCEQNLNHDAMYWYRQDPGQGLRLIYYSQIVNDFQKGDIAEGYSVSREKKESFPLTVTSAQKNPTAFYLCASSTGGSNEKLFFGSGTQLSVL.

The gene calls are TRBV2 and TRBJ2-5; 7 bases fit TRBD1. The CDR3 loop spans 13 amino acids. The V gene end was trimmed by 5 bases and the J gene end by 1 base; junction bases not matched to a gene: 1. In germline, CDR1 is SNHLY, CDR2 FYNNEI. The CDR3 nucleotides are TGTGCCAGCAGTAGGACAGGCCAAGAGACCCAGTACTTC. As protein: CASSRTGQETQYF. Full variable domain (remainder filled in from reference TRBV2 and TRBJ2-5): EPEVTQTPSHQVTQMGQEVILRCVPISNHLYFYWYRQILGQKVEFLVSFYNNEISEKSEIFDDQFSVERPDGSNFTLKIRSTKLEDSAMYFCASSRTGQETQYFGPGTRLLVL.

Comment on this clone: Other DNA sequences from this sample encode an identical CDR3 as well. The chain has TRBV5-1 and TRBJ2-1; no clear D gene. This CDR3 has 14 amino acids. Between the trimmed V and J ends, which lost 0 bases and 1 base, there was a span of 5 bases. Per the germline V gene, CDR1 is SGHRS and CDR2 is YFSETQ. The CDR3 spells CASSLDSSYNEQFF. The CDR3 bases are TGCGCCAGCAGCTTGGACAGTTCCTACAATGAGCAGTTCTTC.

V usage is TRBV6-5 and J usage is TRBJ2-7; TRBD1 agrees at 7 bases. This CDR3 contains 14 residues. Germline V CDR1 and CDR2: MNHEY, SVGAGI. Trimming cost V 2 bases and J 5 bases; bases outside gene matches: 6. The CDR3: CASSYVQQGNEQYF. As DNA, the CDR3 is TGTGCCAGCAGTTACGTCCAACAGGGGAACGAGCAGTACTTC.

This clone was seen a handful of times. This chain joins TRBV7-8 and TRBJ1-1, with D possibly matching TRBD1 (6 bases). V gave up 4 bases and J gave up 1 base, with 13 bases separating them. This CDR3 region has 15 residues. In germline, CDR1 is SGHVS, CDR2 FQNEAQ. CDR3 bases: TGTGCCAGCAGCTCCCTGACAGGCCAGAACACTGAAGCTTTCTTT. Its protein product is CASSSLTGQNTEAFF.

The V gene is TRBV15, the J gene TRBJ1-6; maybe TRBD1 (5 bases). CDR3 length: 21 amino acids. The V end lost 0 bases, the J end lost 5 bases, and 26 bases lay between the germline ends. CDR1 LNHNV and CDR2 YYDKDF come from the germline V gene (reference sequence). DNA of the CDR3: TGTGCCACCAGCAGAGATGGTGGGCTCACAGCACGGGACTGGGATAATTCACCCCTCCACTTT. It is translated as CATSRDGGLTARDWDNSPLHF.